These 11 T cell receptor beta chains came from one sample sequenced in a study of cytomegalovirus exposure and HLA in healthy donors. The PCR used 60 Vbeta and 13 Jbeta primers. Generated by immunoSEQ multiplex PCR, the TCRdb table keeps only in-frame clones and is missing some. The data contain some 120,000 clones, around 83% of them seen just once; the ten biggest clones take up over 1%. Sequencing was carried out using PBMCs. The receptors were sampled from a human donor in good health.

This rearrangement joins TRBV29-1 to TRBJ2-2; TRBD1 might be the D (7 bases). CDR1 and CDR2 from the germline V gene are SQVTM and ANQGSEA. The V end lost 4 bases, the J end lost 6 bases, and 12 bases lay between the germline ends. The CDR3 runs to 13 residues. CDR3 sequence (DNA): TGCAGCGTTGTCCAGGGGGGCGCCGGGGAGCTGTTTTTT. Protein: CSVVQGGAGELFF.

This clone was seen a handful of times. This chain uses TRBV6-5 with TRBJ1-1; D gene uncertain. V gave up 7 bases and J gave up 3 bases, with 12 bases separating them. There are 13 residues in the CDR3. Germline CDR1 and CDR2: MNHEY and SVGAGI. The CDR3, as DNA: TGTGCCAGCACCGGAGGGAGGTACACTGAAGCTTTCTTT. It codes for CASTGGRYTEAFF.

The genes are TRBV10-3 and TRBJ1-3; TRBD1 might be the D (5 bases). This CDR3 has 13 residues. Trimming took 2 bases from V and 4 from J, leaving 6 bases between them. The V gene's germline CDR1 is ENHRY and CDR2 SYGVKD. In nucleotides, the CDR3 is TGTGCCATCAGTGAGAACAGGGGAAACACCATATATTTT. Its translation is CAISENRGNTIYF.

The rearrangement joins TRBV6-5 to TRBJ2-7, with TRBD1 matching 9 bases. In germline, CDR1 is MNHEY, CDR2 SVGAGI. There are 16 residues in the CDR3. With 4 bases clipped from V and 0 bases from J, the junction kept 7 bases outside the gene matches. CDR3 amino acids: CASSLIGTGSSYEQYF. CDR3 DNA sequence: TGTGCCAGCAGTTTAATCGGGACAGGGAGCTCCTACGAGCAGTACTTC.

The V gene is TRBV18, the J gene TRBJ2-3, with TRBD2 identical over 8 bases. The CDR3 is 15 amino acids. Germline V CDR1 and CDR2: KGHSH, LQKENI. Trimming at V came to 0 bases and at J to 6 bases, leaving 5 bases not matched to a gene. The CDR3 here is CASSPPTSAGDTQYF. In nucleotides, the CDR3 is TGTGCCAGCTCACCACCGACTAGCGCAGGGGATACGCAGTATTTT. The complete variable domain, with remaining parts taken from reference TRBV18 and TRBJ2-3, reads NAGVMQNPRHLVRRRGQEARLRCSPMKGHSHVYWYRQLPEEGLKFMVYLQKENIIDESGMPKERFSAEFPKEGPSILRIQQVVRGDSAAYFCASSPPTSAGDTQYFGPGTRLTVL.

The rearrangement links TRBV5-1 to TRBJ2-7, with D perhaps TRBD2 (6 bases). CDR1 and CDR2 from the germline V gene are SGHRS and YFSETQ. V lost 0 bases and J 1 base, leaving 8 bases between the germline ends. This CDR3 comprises 14 residues. The chain's CDR3 is CASSLGGTSYEQYF. The CDR3 bases are TGCGCCAGCAGCTTGGGAGGGACTTCCTACGAGCAGTACTTC.

The CDR3 DNA reads as TGTGCCAGCAGCCAAGGGGGATGGGGCTTATATGGCTACACCTTC. Its protein product is CASSQGGWGLYGYTF. The chain joins TRBV5-6 to TRBJ1-2; maybe TRBD1 (6 bases). The CDR3 has 15 residues. Germline V gene data show CDR1 as SGHDT and CDR2 as YYEEEE. The V end lost 4 bases, the J end lost 5 bases, and 18 bases lay between the germline ends.

The chain links TRBV11-2 to TRBJ2-5, with 11 bases that match TRBD2. The V gene end was trimmed by 3 bases and the J gene end by 3 bases; junction bases not matched to a gene: 12. The CDR3 is 18 amino acids. From germline, CDR1 is SGHAT and CDR2 FQNNGV. CDR3: CASSFLLAGGPREETQYF. The CDR3 DNA is TGTGCCAGCAGCTTCCTATTAGCGGGGGGGCCTCGGGAAGAGACCCAGTACTTC. The full variable domain, completed using reference TRBV11-2 and TRBJ2-5, is EAGVAQSPRYKIIEKRQSVAFWCNPISGHATLYWYQQILGQGPKLLIQFQNNGVVDDSQLPKDRFSAERLKGVDSTLKIQPAKLEDSAVYLCASSFLLAGGPREETQYFGPGTRLLVL.

The rearrangement uses TRBV27 and TRBJ1-1, with D possibly matching TRBD1 (5 bases). The CDR3 length is 12 residues. The V end lost 5 bases, the J end lost 6 bases, and 10 bases lay between the germline ends. Germline CDR1 reads MNHEY; CDR2 reads SMNVEV (reference sequence). The CDR3: CASSAQGSEAFF. The CDR3 coding sequence is TGTGCCAGCAGTGCCCAGGGCTCTGAAGCTTTCTTT.

The chain joins TRBV10-2 to TRBJ1-5; 8 bases fit TRBD1. Per germline, CDR1 WSHSY and CDR2 SAAADI. This CDR3 has 16 amino acids. J gave up 4 bases and V 8 bases, and 13 bases lay outside the gene matches. The CDR3 sequence: CASGGGTGGLNQPQHF. The CDR3 coding sequence is TGCGCCAGCGGCGGGGGAACAGGGGGACTTAATCAGCCCCAGCATTTT.

The chain links TRBV7-8 to TRBJ1-1; D call uncertain. In germline, CDR1 is SGHVS, CDR2 FQNEAQ. Trimming took off 7 bases at V and 2 bases at J, with 20 bases between the two ends. This CDR3 comprises 16 residues. This chain's CDR3 is CASNPGLAAFNTEAFF. The CDR3 DNA reads as TGTGCCAGCAACCCCGGGTTGGCAGCCTTTAACACTGAAGCTTTCTTT.